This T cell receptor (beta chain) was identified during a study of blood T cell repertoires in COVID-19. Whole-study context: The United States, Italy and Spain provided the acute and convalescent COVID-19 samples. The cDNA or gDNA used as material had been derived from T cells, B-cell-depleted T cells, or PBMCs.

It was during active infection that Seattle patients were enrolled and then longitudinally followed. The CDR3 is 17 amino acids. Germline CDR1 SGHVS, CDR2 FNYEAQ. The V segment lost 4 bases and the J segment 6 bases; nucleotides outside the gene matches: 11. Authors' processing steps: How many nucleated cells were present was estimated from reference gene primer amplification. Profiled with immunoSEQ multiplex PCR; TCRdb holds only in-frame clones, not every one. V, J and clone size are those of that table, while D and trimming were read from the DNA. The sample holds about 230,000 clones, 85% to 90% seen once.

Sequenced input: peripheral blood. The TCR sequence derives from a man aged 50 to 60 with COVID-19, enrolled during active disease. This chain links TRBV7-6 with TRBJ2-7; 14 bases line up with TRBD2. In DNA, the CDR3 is TGTGCCAGCAGCTCACGATCGGGACTAGCGGGAGTAGGCGAGCAGTACTTC. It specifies CASSSRSGLAGVGEQYF. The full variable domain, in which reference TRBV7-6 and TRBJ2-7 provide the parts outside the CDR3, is GAGVSQSPRYKVTKRGQDVALRCDPISGHVSLYWYRQALGQGPEFLTYFNYEAQQDKSGLPNDRFSAERPEGSISTLTIQRTEQRDSAMYRCASSSRSGLAGVGEQYFGPGTRLTVT.